This is a list of T cell receptor beta chains from one sample in a study of CD8 T cells in ankylosing spondylitis. TCRdb called the 5' RACE reads again in MiXCR, with one record for every CDR3 protein. The table records 300,000 to 350,000 distinct CDR3 sequences, roughly 14% of them present only once. Sequenced: blood, either unsorted or a sorted T cell fraction (not recorded which). The receptors stem from a male donor with ankylosing spondylitis or in good health (not recorded which). CDR3s include the opening cysteine and the closing phenylalanine or tryptophan. A D gene is named only where the DNA matches it firmly. Expanded clones are given a class, and other clones once, few, many or no size at all.

TRBJ2-1 TRBD1 TRBV6-4 NA TGTGCCAGCAGTGACCAAGACAGGGGGCGGCGGGATGAGCAGTTCTTC CASSDQDRGRRDEQFF
TRBJ2-5 TRBD2 TRBV29-1 few TGCAGCGTTCAGACTAGCGGTGGTGAGACCCAGTACTTC CSVQTSGGETQYF
TRBJ2-1 TRBD2 TRBV11-2 NA TGTGCCAGCAGCTGGGAGCGGGAGGGCCTAATCAGCTCCTACAATGAGCAGTTCTTC CASSWEREGLISSYNEQFF
TRBJ2-7 NA TRBV12-3/TRBV12-4 NA TGTGCCAGCAGTTCAGGAGACAGGCACTCCTACGAGCAGTACTTC CASSSGDRHSYEQYF
TRBJ2-2 TRBD2 TRBV10-3 few TGTGCCATCAGGCAGCTGGCTAGCGGAAACACCGGGGAGCTGTTTTTT CAIRQLASGNTGELFF
TRBJ2-3 NA TRBV12-5 few TGTGCTAGTGGTCCGAAGGGAAACACAGATACGCAGTATTTT CASGPKGNTDTQYF
TRBJ1-5 NA TRBV27 few TGTGCCAGCAGCGCGGTAGGGGGGAGGAGAGGTCAGCCCCAGCATTTT CASSAVGGRRGQPQHF
TRBJ2-1 NA TRBV5-1 NA TGCGCCAGCAGTGGCAGGGGAGTCGATGAGCAGTTCTTC CASSGRGVDEQFF
TRBJ2-3 NA TRBV5-1 NA TGCGCCAGCAGCCAGGGTGGGGATACGCAGTATTTT CASSQGGDTQYF
TRBJ1-3 NA TRBV5-5 NA TGTGCCAGCAGCTTAGACATCTCTGGAAACACCATATATTTT CASSLDISGNTIYF
TRBJ2-3 NA TRBV7-9 few TGTGCCAGCAGCTTAGTCGGGGCTGGAGAAGATACGCAGTATTTT CASSLVGAGEDTQYF
TRBJ1-1 NA TRBV7-8 few TGTGCGACGATCCGGGGGGGAAACACTGAAGCTTTCTTT CATIRGGNTEAFF
TRBJ2-5 NA TRBV7-2 few TGTGCCAGCAGCTTAACGGTGGGGGAGACCCAGTACTTC CASSLTVGETQYF
TRBJ2-7 NA TRBV6-5 few TGTGCCAGCAGTTACTCCTTGACAGCCTCCTACGAGCAGTACTTC CASSYSLTASYEQYF
TRBJ1-1 NA TRBV10-3 NA TGTGCCATCAGTGTCGGGGGAAGGACTGAAGCTTTCTTT CAISVGGRTEAFF
TRBJ2-2 NA TRBV9 few TGTGCCAGCAGCGCCCAGAGTGTGGCCGGGGAGCTGTTTTTT CASSAQSVAGELFF
TRBJ2-7 NA TRBV2 few TGTGCCAGCAGTGAGGAACCGGCAGGATACGAGCAGTACTTC CASSEEPAGYEQYF
TRBJ2-5 TRBD2 TRBV25-1 few TGTGCCAGCAGTGAAACTAGCGGGGGAATCCAAGAGACCCAGTACTTC CASSETSGGIQETQYF
TRBJ2-7 NA TRBV3-1 few TGTGCCAGCAGCCAAGTTGGAGGGAGCGGCTACGAGCAGTACTTC CASSQVGGSGYEQYF
TRBJ2-7 NA TRBV20-1 few TGCAGTGCTAGTGACGGGTCCTACGAGCAGTACTTC CSASDGSYEQYF
TRBJ1-1 NA TRBV12-3/TRBV12-4 NA TGTGCCAGCAGACCAGCCGGAGAGGCTTTCTTT CASRPAGEAFF
TRBJ2-1 TRBD2 TRBV5-1 NA TGCGCCAGCAGGGTAGCGGGGTCCTACAATGAGCAGTTCTTC CASRVAGSYNEQFF
TRBJ1-2 TRBD1 TRBV10-3 many TGTGCCGCCAGGGGGGCGGCTAACTATGGCTACACCTTC CAARGAANYGYTF
TRBJ1-1 NA TRBV6-1 NA TGTGCCAGCACCCGGGGGTCTGGCACTGAAGCTTTCTTT CASTRGSGTEAFF
TRBJ1-5 NA TRBV28 few TGTGCCAGCAGTTTATTGGGGTCGCCCCAGCATTTT CASSLLGSPQHF
TRBJ1-6 NA TRBV20-1 NA TGCAGTGCTCCTATTTGGGGGGCCAATTCACCCCTCCACTTT CSAPIWGANSPLHF
TRBJ2-7 TRBD2 TRBV4-2 NA TGTGCCAGCAGCCCTGGACTAGCGGAGGCCTACGAGCAGTACTTC CASSPGLAEAYEQYF
TRBJ1-1 TRBD1 TRBV7-9 few TGTGCCTCAGCCTGGGCGCTCTCACAGGGGGTCGCTGAAGCTTTCTTT CASAWALSQGVAEAFF
TRBJ2-3 NA TRBV19 few TGTGCCAGTAGTATAGCCATACCTAGCACAGATACGCAGTATTTT CASSIAIPSTDTQYF
TRBJ2-7 NA TRBV10-3 few TGTGCCATCAGTGGGGTTCAGGGGTACGAGCAGTACTTC CAISGVQGYEQYF
TRBJ2-5 NA TRBV2 NA TGTGCCAGCAGTGAGATTCAGACCCAGTACTTC CASSEIQTQYF
TRBJ2-7 NA TRBV6-5 few TGTGCCAGCAGTTACTCGATTGCGCATTCCTACGAGCAGTACTTC CASSYSIAHSYEQYF
TRBJ1-2 NA TRBV3-1 few TGTGCCAGCAGCCCCGGGACGGATGGCTACACCTTC CASSPGTDGYTF
TRBJ1-1 NA TRBV12-3/TRBV12-4 many TGTGCCAGCAGTGGGAGGACTGAAGCTTTCTTT CASSGRTEAFF
TRBJ2-5 NA TRBV19 NA TGTGCCACCGGGATCGGGGAGACCCAGTACTTC CATGIGETQYF
TRBJ2-2 TRBD1 TRBV6-1 once TGTGCCAGCAGGACTGCCGGGACAGGGGCCACCGGGGAGCTGTTTTTT CASRTAGTGATGELFF
TRBJ2-3 NA TRBV29-1 few TGCAGCGCTCGGGTTTGGGATACGCAGTATTTT CSARVWDTQYF
TRBJ2-1 NA TRBV20-1 few TGCAGTGCTAATCAGGCTTGGGCTATCGAAGAGCAGTTCTTC CSANQAWAIEEQFF
TRBJ2-7 TRBD1 TRBV7-9 NA TGTGCCAGCAGCTTGGACAGGGGATTTTACGAGCAGTACTTC CASSLDRGFYEQYF
TRBJ2-1 TRBD2 TRBV20-1 NA TGCAGTGCTTCTCGGACTAGCGGATCCTACAATGAGCAGTTCTTC CSASRTSGSYNEQFF
TRBJ1-6 NA TRBV20-1 NA TGCAGTGCTAGAGGAGAGCGAAGCTATAATTCACCCCTCCACTTT CSARGERSYNSPLHF
TRBJ2-5 NA TRBV6-1 few TGTGCCAGCGGCTTGACAGGGATGGGGGGAAAAGACCAGTACTTC CASGLTGMGGKDQYF
TRBJ2-7 NA TRBV5-6 few TGTGCCAGCAGCTTGTGGACCGGGGCCAGCTCCTACGAGCAGTACTTC CASSLWTGASSYEQYF
TRBJ2-3 NA TRBV4-1 few TGCGCCAGCAGCCAAGAAGCCCGGATCTCCACAGATACGCAGTATTTT CASSQEARISTDTQYF
TRBJ2-2 NA TRBV25-1 few TGTGCCAGCACGCTGGGGACCGGGGAGCTGTTTTTT CASTLGTGELFF
TRBJ1-2 TRBD1 TRBV3-1 few TGTGCCAGCAGCCAGTCCTTACAGGGGGCAAGCGGCTATGGCTACACCTTC CASSQSLQGASGYGYTF
TRBJ2-5 NA TRBV9 few TGTGCCAGCAGCGTAGCCCGGATAGACACCCAGTACTTC CASSVARIDTQYF
TRBJ2-2 TRBD2 TRBV5-1 NA TGCGCCAGCAGCTTCACTAGCGTCGTAGACACCGGGGAGCTGTTTTTT CASSFTSVVDTGELFF
TRBJ1-5 NA TRBV12-3/TRBV12-4 many TGTGCCAGCAGTTTAGACGAGGCCCGACAGCCCCAGCATTTT CASSLDEARQPQHF
TRBJ2-2 TRBD1 TRBV6-1 few TGTGCCAGCAGGGTGACAGGGGGTGTTAAAGGCACCGGGGAGCTGTTTTTT CASRVTGGVKGTGELFF
TRBJ1-2 TRBD1 TRBV25-1 few TGTGCCAGCAGTGAAAGTGGAACAGGGGGTGGCTACACCTTC CASSESGTGGGYTF
TRBJ2-1 NA TRBV12-3/TRBV12-4 NA TGTGCCAGCAGTTTATACCTTGGGAATGAGCAGTTCTTC CASSLYLGNEQFF
TRBJ1-2 TRBD1 TRBV20-1 NA TGCAGTGCTGAAGGGACAGGGCTTGGCTACACCTTC CSAEGTGLGYTF
TRBJ2-1 TRBD2 TRBV5-1 NA TGCGCCAGCAGCGACCTGACTAGCGGGGGGTACAATGAGCAGTTCTTC CASSDLTSGGYNEQFF
TRBJ2-2 TRBD1 TRBV6-1 many TGTGCCACCCGCCGGGACAGGGGAGCCGGGGAGCTGTTTTTT CATRRDRGAGELFF
TRBJ2-1 NA TRBV6-1 NA TGTGCCAGCAGTGCGGACGGGACGGATGAGCAGTTCTTC CASSADGTDEQFF
TRBJ1-1 NA TRBV3-1 NA TGTGCCAGCAGCCTCCACCGGATGAACACTGAAGCTTTCTTT CASSLHRMNTEAFF